Following are 12 T cell receptor beta chains from one sample sequenced in a study of cytomegalovirus exposure and HLA in healthy donors. Vbeta (60) and Jbeta (13) primers were used in the PCR. The repertoire was sequenced with immunoSEQ multiplex PCR; TCRdb's copy has only in-frame clones and lacks some. The sample yields approximately 150,000 clones, approximately 84% seen once. Sequencing was performed on PBMCs. The source is a woman aged 55-75 years in good health and CMV-seropositive.

V and J are TRBV30 and TRBJ1-4; D is perhaps TRBD1 (5 bases). The V end was cut by 0 bases, the J end by 7 bases, with 15 bases between. The CDR3 spans 15 residues. Germline V gene data show CDR1 as GTSNPN and CDR2 as SVGIG (reference sequence). CDR3 bases: TGTGCCTGGAGTGTACAGCAGGGTTATACTGAAAAACTGTTTTTT. Protein: CAWSVQQGYTEKLFF.

V is TRBV15 and J is TRBJ2-5, with 7 bases identical to TRBD2. The DNA end is a closer match to TRBJ2-7, so the J assignment may be wrong. The CDR3 loop spans 16 amino acids. The germline V gene encodes CDR1 LNHNV and CDR2 YYDKDF (reference sequence). The CDR3, as DNA: TGTGCCACCAGCAGCCTAGGGAGGGGAGAGGTCTACGAGCAGTACTTC. The encoded protein is CATSSLGRGEVYEQYF.

CDR3 sequence reads: CASSSRQGYGYTF. The CDR3 nucleotides read TGTGCCAGCAGTTCCCGACAGGGCTATGGCTACACCTTC. The gene calls are TRBV27 and TRBJ1-2; 7 bases fit TRBD1. The CDR3 sequence is 13 residues long. The V segment lost 4 bases and the J segment 4 bases; nucleotides outside the gene matches: 3. Germline CDR1 is MNHEY and CDR2 is SMNVEV (reference sequence).

The sample holds a few counts of this clone. At one end the junction does not follow the germline gene, possibly because of a read error. The chain uses TRBV7-9 and TRBJ1-1; 7 nucleotides agree with TRBD1. The CDR3 length is 17 residues. Germline V gene lookup returns CDR1 SEHNR and CDR2 FQNEAQ (reference sequence). DNA for the CDR3: TGTTCCAGCAGCTTACGGGGCACGACAGGGCAAACTGCTGAAGCTTTCTTT. Protein: CSSSLRGTTGQTAEAFF. Filled out from reference TRBV7-9 and TRBJ1-1, the complete variable domain reads DTGVSQNPRHKITKRGQNVTFRCDPISEHNRLYWYRQTLGQGPEFLTYFQNEAQLEKSRLLSDRFSAERPKGSFSTLEIQRTEQGDSAMYLCSSSLRGTTGQTAEAFFGQGTRLTVV.

The chain links TRBV5-1 to TRBJ2-6; 11 nucleotides line up with TRBD2. Looked up from germline, CDR1 is SGHRS and CDR2 is YFSETQ. The CDR3 extends over 19 amino acids. The V and J ends lost 0 bases and 1 base, in that order; junction bases with no gene match: 6. The CDR3 sequence is CASSLAVLAGVSGANVLTF. CDR3 nucleotide sequence: TGCGCCAGCAGCTTGGCCGTACTAGCGGGAGTTTCTGGGGCCAACGTCCTGACTTTC.

The V gene is TRBV28, the J gene TRBJ2-7, with 16 bases that match TRBD2. Per germline, CDR1 MDHEN and CDR2 SYDVKM. This CDR3 comprises 16 residues. J lost 5 bases, V lost 3 bases, and 4 bases had no gene match. CDR3 in DNA: TGTGCCAGCAGTTTGGGACTAGCGGGAGGGCCGCACGAGCAGTACTTC. Translating it yields CASSLGLAGGPHEQYF.

V usage is TRBV4-2 and J usage is TRBJ2-1, with 7 bases matching TRBD1. CDR3 length: 15 amino acids. Unmatched junction bases numbered 1, after V lost 0 bases and J lost 2 bases. Germline V lookup: CDR1 LGHNA, CDR2 YNFKEQ. The CDR3 is CASSQEQGAYNEQFF. The CDR3 DNA reads TGTGCCAGCAGCCAAGAGCAGGGGGCCTACAATGAGCAGTTCTTC.

This clone was observed a few times. The CDR3 reads CASSPNRDTEAFF. CDR3 DNA: TGTGCCAGCAGCCCCAACAGGGACACTGAAGCTTTCTTT. V and J are TRBV7-9 and TRBJ1-1; weak D call: TRBD1 (6 bases). Trimming shortened V by 5 bases and J by 3 bases, and 10 bases separated the two germline ends. CDR1 and CDR2 from the germline V gene are SEHNR and FQNEAQ (reference sequence). The CDR3 totals 13 residues.

CDR3 residues: CASSPGTGKGGEKLFF. CDR3 DNA: TGTGCCAGCTCACCGGGAACAGGGAAGGGCGGTGAAAAACTGTTTTTT. The J gene is TRBJ1-4, the V gene TRBV18; D is possibly TRBD1 (6 bases). The CDR3 covers 16 residues. Germline CDR1 reads KGHSH; CDR2 reads LQKENI. V shed 3 bases and J shed 7 bases, with 18 bases lying between them.

The V call is TRBV4-2, the J call TRBJ2-3; weak D call: TRBD2 (5 bases). V lost 0 bases, J lost 0 bases, and 7 bases lay in between. The CDR3 has 15 amino acids. From germline, CDR1 is LGHNA and CDR2 YNFKEQ. The CDR3: CASSQDEGSTDTQYF. The CDR3 region has the DNA TGTGCCAGCAGCCAAGACGAGGGTAGCACAGATACGCAGTATTTT.

V is TRBV29-1 and J is TRBJ2-5; 9 positions agree with TRBD2. Germline V lookup: CDR1 SQVTM, CDR2 ANQGSEA. Losses at the gene ends were 4 bases for V and 7 bases for J; bases not matched to a gene: 1. The CDR3 length is 11 residues. The CDR3 protein is CSVGAGGTQYF. In DNA form, the CDR3 reads TGCAGCGTTGGAGCGGGAGGGACCCAGTACTTC.

V is TRBV6-6 and J is TRBJ2-5, with D unclear. The CDR3 is made up of 13 amino acids. V was shortened by 8 bases and J by 4 bases, with 14 bases between the two germline ends. The germline V gene has CDR1 MNHNY and CDR2 SVGAGI (reference sequence). CDR3 DNA: TGTGCCAGCTTCGGTGAGCTTCGAGAGACCCAGTACTTC. It yields the protein CASFGELRETQYF.